This T cell receptor (beta chain) was identified during a study of blood T cell repertoires in COVID-19. Study-level background: COVID-19 samples, acute and convalescent, were from the United States, Italy and Spain.

The length of the CDR3 is 14 residues. Trimming shortened V by 3 bases and J by 7 bases, and 16 bases separated the two germline ends. Germline-derived CDR1 and CDR2 are MRHNA and SNTAGT. Original data processing: Reference gene primer amplification in the assay estimated nucleated cell counts. Profiling relied on immunoSEQ multiplex PCR, and the TCRdb table lists in-frame clones only, not all of them. V, J and clone size are those of that table, while D and trimming were read from the DNA. Of about 280,000 clones detected, 85% appear once; the ten largest clones hold about 14%. This TCR derives from a human donor in a cohort sampled during active COVID-19. Specimen: peripheral blood. This chain uses TRBV6-4 with TRBJ2-7, with TRBD2 as a possible D gene (6 bases). The CDR3 DNA reads as TGTGCCAGCAGTGAGACTAGTGTCCTCGGTGAGCAGTACTTC. Protein sequence: CASSETSVLGEQYF.